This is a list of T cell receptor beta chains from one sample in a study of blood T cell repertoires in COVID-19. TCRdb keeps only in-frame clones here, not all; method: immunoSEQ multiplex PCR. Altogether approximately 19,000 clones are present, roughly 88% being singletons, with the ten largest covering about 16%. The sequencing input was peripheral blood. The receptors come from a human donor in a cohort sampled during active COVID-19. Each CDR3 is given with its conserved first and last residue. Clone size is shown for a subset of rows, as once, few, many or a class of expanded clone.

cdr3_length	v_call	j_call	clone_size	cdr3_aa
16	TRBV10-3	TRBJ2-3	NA	CAISEESGRPTDTQYF
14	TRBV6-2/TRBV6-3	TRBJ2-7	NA	CASSQPSRAYEQYF
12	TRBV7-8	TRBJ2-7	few	CASSLSGYEQYF
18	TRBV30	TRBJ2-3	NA	CAWSVQRLAGGVTDTQYF
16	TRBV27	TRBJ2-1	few	CASSSSPRGAYNEQFF
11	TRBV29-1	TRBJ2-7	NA	CSALTGVEQYF
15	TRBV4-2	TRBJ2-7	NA	CASSQDPGQGYEQYF
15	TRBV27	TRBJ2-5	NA	CASSSLAGGPKTQYF
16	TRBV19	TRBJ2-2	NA	CASSLAGNHLTGELFF
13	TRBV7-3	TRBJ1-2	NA	CASSPEGVYGYTF
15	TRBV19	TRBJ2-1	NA	CASSSGLAANNEQFF
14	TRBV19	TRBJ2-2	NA	CASRRGSNTGELFF
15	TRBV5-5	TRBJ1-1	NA	CASSLAIVGNTEAFF
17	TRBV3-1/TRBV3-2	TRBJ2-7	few	CASSHPWATGGTYEQYF
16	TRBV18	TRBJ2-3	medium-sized	CASSLIPGTVTDTQYF
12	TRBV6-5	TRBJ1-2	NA	CASRGWGDGYTF
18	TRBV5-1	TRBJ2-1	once	CASSSRTSGGSSYNEQFF
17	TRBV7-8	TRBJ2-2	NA	CASSPLRGGKNTGELFF
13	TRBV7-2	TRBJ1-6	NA	CAGGLEYNSPLHF
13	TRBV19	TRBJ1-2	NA	CASSPGTSIGYTF
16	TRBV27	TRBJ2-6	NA	CASSRRTGTGANVLTF
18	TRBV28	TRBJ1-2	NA	CASSPSPLRDRGLRGYTF
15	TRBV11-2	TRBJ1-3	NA	CASSSDSFSGNTIYF
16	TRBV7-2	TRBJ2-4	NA	CASSTTGTGVRNIQYF
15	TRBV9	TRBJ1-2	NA	CASSVQAQGSHGYTF
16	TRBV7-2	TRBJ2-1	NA	CASSLAPGLAGREQFF
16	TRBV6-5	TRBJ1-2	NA	CASSSRGVGPDYGYTF
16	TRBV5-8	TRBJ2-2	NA	CASSFGTGRSTGELFF
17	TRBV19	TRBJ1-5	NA	CASTGGPWRTSNQPQHF
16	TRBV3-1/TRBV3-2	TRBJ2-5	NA	CASSDTSGEFQETQYF
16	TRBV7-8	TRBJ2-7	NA	CASSFSSSGAGYEQYF
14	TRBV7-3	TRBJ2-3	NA	CASSLQGRGDTQYF
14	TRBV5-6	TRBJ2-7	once	CASSRGTGFYEQYF
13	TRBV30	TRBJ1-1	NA	CAWSLQLNTEAFF
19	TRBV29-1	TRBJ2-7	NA	CSVEERRDREKLSSYEQYF
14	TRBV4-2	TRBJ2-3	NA	CASSQEVSGDTQYF
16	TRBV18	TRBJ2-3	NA	CASSRNQRGGTDTQYF
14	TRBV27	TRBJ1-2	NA	CASSSSRGFYGYTF
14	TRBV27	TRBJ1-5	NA	CASSPARSNQPQHF
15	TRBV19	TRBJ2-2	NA	CASSIDRLAPGELFF
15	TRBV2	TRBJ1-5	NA	CASTGRRGSNQPQHF
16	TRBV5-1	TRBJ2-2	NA	CASSPLAGVDTGELFF
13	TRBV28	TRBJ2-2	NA	CASSLGLRGELFF
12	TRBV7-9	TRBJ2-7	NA	CASSLGAAEQYF
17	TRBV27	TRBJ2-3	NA	CASSLSRLAGPADTQYF